This entry is about one T cell receptor (beta chain). The antigen is undetermined. Profiling relied on immunoSEQ multiplex PCR, and the TCRdb table lists in-frame clones only, not all of them. The sample records nearly 35,000 clones, 73% being singletons. Viral peptide pool expansion of antigen-specific CD4+ T cells preceded sequencing in the ViraFEST assay. Upon completion of roughly ten days in culture, CD4+ T cells were isolated. Vaccinated recipients, who were negative for nucleocapsid antibodies, had no history of SARS-CoV-2 infection. Cells had half their medium changed to IL-2 medium on days 3 and 7. The data belong to a study of vaccination effects on CD4 cells after COVID-19. Study-level points and caveats: Early post-infection timepoints were absent, and convalescent patients were few. Pronounced clonal contraction occurred in clones induced by infection and by vaccine late after vaccination.

This material consisted of CD4+ T cells from PBMCs cultured with HCoV-OC43 spike peptides, taken before COVID-19 vaccination. Specified subset: HCoV-OC43 spike overlapping peptide pool stimulation. The receptor comes from a human donor who received a COVID-19 vaccine.

In DNA form, the CDR3 reads TGTGCCAGCAGCTTATTGACTAGCGGGAACACCGGGGAGCTGTTTTTT. It encodes CASSLLTSGNTGELFF. This chain uses TRBV11-2 with TRBJ2-2; 9 nucleotides match TRBD2. Germline V gene lookup returns CDR1 SGHAT and CDR2 FQNNGV. V dropped 2 bases and J dropped 1; count of bases not matched to a gene: 2. The length of the CDR3 is 16 residues.